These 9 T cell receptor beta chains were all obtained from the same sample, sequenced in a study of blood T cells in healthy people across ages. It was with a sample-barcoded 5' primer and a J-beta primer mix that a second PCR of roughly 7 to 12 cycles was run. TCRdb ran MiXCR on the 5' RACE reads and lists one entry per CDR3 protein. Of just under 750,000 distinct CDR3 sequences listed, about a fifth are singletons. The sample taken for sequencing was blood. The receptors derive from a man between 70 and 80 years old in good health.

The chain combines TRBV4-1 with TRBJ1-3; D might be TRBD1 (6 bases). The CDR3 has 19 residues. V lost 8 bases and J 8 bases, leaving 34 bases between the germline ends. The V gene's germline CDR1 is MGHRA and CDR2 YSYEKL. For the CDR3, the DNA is TGCGCCAGCTCTCTCAAGGGCTCCCCTACAGGGACTAATGAATACACCATATATTTT. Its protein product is CASSLKGSPTGTNEYTIYF.

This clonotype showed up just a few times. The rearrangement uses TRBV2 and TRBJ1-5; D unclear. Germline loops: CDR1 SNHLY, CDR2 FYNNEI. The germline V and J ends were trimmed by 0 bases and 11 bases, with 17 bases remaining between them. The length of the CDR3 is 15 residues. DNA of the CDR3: TGTGCCAGCAGTGAAGCTCGGCAGGCGATCGTTTCCCAGCATTTT. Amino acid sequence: CASSEARQAIVSQHF.

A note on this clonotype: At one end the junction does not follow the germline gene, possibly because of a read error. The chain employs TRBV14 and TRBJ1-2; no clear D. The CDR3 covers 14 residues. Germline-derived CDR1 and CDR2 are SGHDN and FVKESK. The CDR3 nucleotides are TGTGCCAGCAGCCAAGGTCGACAAACGGGCCCCATCTTCTTC. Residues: CASSQGRQTGPIFF.

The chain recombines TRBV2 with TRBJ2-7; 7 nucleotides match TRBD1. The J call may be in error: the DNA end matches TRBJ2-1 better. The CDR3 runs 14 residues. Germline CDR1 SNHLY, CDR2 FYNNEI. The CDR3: CASSARRQGDEQFF. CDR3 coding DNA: TGTGCCAGCAGCGCCCGGAGACAGGGCGATGAGCAGTTCTTC.

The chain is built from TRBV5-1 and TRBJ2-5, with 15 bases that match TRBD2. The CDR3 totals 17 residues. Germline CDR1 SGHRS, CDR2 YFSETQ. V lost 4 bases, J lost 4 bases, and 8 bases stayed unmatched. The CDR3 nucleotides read TGCGCCAGCAGCCAGGGACTAGCGGGGGGCCTCTTAGAGACCCAGTACTTC. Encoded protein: CASSQGLAGGLLETQYF.

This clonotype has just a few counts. CDR3 nucleotide sequence: TGTGCCAGCAGCCCGGGACGGATCTACGAGCAGTACTTC. Amino acid sequence: CASSPGRIYEQYF. The chain employs TRBV7-9 and TRBJ2-7; D is tentatively TRBD1 or TRBD2 (5 bases each). CDR3 length: 13 residues. Trimming took off 5 bases at V and 3 bases at J, with 11 bases between the two ends. Germline V gene lookup returns CDR1 SEHNR and CDR2 FQNEAQ (reference sequence).

The CDR3 coding sequence is TGTGCCAGCAGCAGGGTTAGGACTGCCGGGGCTAACACCATATATTTT. It yields the protein CASSRVRTAGANTIYF. This sequence joins TRBV28 and TRBJ1-3, with D tentatively TRBD1 (5 bases). The CDR3 contains 16 residues. Trimming left V 6 bases short and J 7 bases short, with 22 bases between. Germline CDR1 is MDHEN and CDR2 is SYDVKM.

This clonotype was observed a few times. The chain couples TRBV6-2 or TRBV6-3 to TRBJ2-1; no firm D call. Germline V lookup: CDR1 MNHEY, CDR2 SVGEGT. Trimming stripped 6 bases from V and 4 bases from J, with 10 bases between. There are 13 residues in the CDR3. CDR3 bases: TGTGCCAGCAGAAACGGACGATACAATGAGCAGTTCTTC. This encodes CASRNGRYNEQFF.

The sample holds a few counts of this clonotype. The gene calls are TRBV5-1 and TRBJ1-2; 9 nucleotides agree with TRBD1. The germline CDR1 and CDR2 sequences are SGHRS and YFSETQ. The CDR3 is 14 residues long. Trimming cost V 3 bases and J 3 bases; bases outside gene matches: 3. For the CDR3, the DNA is TGCGCCAGCAGCTCACAGGGGGCAGACTATGGCTACACCTTC. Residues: CASSSQGADYGYTF.